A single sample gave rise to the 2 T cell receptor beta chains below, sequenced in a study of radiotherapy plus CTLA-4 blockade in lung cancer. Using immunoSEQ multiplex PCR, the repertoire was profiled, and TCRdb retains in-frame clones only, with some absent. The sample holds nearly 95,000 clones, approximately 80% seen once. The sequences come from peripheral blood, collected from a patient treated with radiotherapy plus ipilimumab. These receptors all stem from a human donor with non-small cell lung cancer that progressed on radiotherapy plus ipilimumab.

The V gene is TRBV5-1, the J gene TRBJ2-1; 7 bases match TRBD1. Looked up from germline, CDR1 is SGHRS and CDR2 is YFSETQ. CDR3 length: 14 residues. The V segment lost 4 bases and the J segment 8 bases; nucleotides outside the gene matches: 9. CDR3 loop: CASSQGQARDEQFF. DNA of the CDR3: TGCGCCAGCAGCCAAGGACAGGCCAGGGATGAGCAGTTCTTC.

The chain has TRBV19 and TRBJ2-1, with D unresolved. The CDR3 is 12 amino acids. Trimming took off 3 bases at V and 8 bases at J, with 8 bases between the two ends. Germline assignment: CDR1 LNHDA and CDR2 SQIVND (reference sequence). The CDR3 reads CASSITSDEQFF. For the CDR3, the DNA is TGTGCCAGTAGTATTACCTCCGATGAGCAGTTCTTC.